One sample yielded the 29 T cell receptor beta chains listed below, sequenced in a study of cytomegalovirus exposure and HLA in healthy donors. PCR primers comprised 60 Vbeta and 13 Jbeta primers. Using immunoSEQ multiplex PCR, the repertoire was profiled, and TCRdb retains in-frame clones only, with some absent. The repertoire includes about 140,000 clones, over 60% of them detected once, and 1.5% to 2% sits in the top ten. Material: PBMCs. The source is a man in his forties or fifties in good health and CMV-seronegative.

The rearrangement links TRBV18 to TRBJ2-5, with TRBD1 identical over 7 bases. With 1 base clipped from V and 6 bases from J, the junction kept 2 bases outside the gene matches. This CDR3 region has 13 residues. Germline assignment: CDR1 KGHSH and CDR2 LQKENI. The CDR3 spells CASSPQGAKTQYF. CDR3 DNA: TGTGCCAGCTCACCACAGGGGGCCAAGACCCAGTACTTC.

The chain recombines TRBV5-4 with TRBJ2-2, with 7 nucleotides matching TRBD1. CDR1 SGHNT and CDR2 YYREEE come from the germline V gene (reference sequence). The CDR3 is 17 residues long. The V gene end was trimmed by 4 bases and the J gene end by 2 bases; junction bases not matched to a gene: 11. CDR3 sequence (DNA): TGTGCCAGCAGCCCCCAAGCCGGGACAGCTAACACCGGGGAGCTGTTTTTT. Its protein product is CASSPQAGTANTGELFF.

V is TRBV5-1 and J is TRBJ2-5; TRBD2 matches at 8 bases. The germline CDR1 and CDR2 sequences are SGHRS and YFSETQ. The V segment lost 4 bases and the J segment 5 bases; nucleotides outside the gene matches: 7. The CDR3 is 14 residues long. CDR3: CASSAGTRQETQYF. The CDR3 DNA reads TGCGCCAGCAGCGCCGGGACTAGACAGGAGACCCAGTACTTC.

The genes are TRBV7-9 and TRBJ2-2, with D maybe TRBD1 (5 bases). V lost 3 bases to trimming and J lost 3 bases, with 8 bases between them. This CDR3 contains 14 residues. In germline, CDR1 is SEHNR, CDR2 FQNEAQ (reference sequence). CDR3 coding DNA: TGTGCCAGCAGCTTGGTCAGGGACACCGGGGAGCTGTTTTTT. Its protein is CASSLVRDTGELFF.

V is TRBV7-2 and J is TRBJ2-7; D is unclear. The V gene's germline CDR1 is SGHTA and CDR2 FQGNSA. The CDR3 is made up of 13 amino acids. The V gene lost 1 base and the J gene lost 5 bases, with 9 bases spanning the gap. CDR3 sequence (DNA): TGTGCCAGCAGCTTAGAGAGACAAAACGAGCAGTACTTC. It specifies CASSLERQNEQYF. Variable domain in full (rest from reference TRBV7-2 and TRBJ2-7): GAGVSQSPSNKVTEKGKDVELRCDPISGHTALYWYRQSLGQGLEFLIYFQGNSAPDKSGLPSDRFSAERTGGSVSTLTIQRTQQEDSAVYLCASSLERQNEQYFGPGTRLTVT.

The CDR3 region is CASSLAGQGAFGYTF. DNA of the CDR3: TGCGCCAGCAGCTTGGCCGGACAGGGGGCTTTTGGCTACACCTTC. This chain joins TRBV5-1 and TRBJ1-2; TRBD1 aligns across 11 bases. There are 15 residues in the CDR3. J was trimmed by 7 bases and V by 0 bases; bases with no gene match: 5. Germline CDR1 SGHRS, CDR2 YFSETQ.

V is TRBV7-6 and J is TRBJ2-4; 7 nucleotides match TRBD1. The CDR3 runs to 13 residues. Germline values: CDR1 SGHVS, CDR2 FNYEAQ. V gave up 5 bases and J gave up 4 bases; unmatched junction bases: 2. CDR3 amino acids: CASSETGKNIQYF. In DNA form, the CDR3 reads TGTGCCAGCAGCGAGACAGGGAAAAACATTCAGTACTTC.

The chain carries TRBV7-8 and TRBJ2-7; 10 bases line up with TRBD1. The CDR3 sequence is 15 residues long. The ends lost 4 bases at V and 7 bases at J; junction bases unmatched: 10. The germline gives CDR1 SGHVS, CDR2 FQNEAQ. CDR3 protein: CASSSSGTGVGEQYF. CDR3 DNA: TGTGCCAGCAGCTCCTCCGGGACAGGGGTCGGAGAGCAGTACTTC.

CDR3 bases: TGCGCCAGCAGCTCGGCAGGGGGATATTCACCCCTCCACTTT. Protein: CASSSAGGYSPLHF. V is TRBV5-1 and J is TRBJ1-6; 7 bases line up with TRBD1. The CDR3 loop spans 14 amino acids. The germline V gene encodes CDR1 SGHRS and CDR2 YFSETQ. Trimming at V came to 3 bases and at J to 8 bases, leaving 5 bases not matched to a gene.

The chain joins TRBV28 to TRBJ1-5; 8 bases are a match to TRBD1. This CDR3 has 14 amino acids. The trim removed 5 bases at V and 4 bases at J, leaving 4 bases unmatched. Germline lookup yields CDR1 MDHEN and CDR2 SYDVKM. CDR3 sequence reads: CASSVRQGNQPQHF. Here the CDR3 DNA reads TGTGCCAGCAGTGTTCGACAGGGGAATCAGCCCCAGCATTTT.

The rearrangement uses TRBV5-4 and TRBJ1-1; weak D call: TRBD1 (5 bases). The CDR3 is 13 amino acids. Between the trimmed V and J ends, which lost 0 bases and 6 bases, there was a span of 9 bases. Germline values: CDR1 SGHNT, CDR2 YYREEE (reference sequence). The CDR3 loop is CASSLDPGSEAFF. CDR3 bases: TGTGCCAGCAGCTTGGATCCAGGGTCTGAAGCTTTCTTT.

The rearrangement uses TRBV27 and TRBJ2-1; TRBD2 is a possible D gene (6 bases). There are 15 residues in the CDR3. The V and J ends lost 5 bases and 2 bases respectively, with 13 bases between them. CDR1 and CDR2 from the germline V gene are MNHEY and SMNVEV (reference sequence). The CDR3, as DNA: TGTGCCAGCAGTCCGCGACTAGTCCCCTACAATGAGCAGTTCTTC. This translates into CASSPRLVPYNEQFF.

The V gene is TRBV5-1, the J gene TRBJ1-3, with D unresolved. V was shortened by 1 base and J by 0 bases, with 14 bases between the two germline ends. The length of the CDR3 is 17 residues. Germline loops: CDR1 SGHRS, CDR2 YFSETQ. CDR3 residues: CASSLNWTPGSGNTIYF. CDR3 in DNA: TGCGCCAGCAGCTTGAACTGGACTCCCGGCTCTGGAAACACCATATATTTT.

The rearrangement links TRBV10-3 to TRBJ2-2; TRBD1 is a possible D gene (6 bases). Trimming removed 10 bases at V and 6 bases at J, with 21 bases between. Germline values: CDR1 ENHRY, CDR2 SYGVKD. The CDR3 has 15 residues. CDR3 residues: CATEGQRQEAGELFF. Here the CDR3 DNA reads TGTGCCACCGAGGGACAAAGACAGGAAGCCGGGGAGCTGTTTTTT.

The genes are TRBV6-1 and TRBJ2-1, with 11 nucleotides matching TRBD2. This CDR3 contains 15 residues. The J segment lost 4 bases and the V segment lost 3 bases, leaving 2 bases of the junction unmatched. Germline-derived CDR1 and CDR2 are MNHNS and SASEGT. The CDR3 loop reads CASSETSGAYNEQFF. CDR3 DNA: TGTGCCAGCAGTGAGACTAGCGGGGCATACAATGAGCAGTTCTTC.

The CDR3 region has the DNA TGTGCCAGCAGCTTATCCGGGGACAGGACCTACGAGCAGTACTTC. It yields the protein CASSLSGDRTYEQYF. J is TRBJ2-7 and V is TRBV7-2; TRBD1 agrees at 8 bases. After removal of 2 bases from V and 2 bases from J, the junction contained 5 bases not matched to a gene. The CDR3 contains 15 residues. CDR1 is SGHTA and CDR2 is FQGNSA in the germline V gene.

The CDR3 loop reads CASKNTGDAYGYTF. For the CDR3, the DNA is TGTGCCAGCAAAAACACAGGGGACGCATATGGCTACACCTTC. The chain employs TRBV6-5 and TRBJ1-2; 7 nucleotides line up with TRBD1. Looked up from germline, CDR1 is MNHEY and CDR2 is SVGAGI. This CDR3 has 14 residues. J was trimmed by 5 bases and V by 7 bases; bases with no gene match: 10.

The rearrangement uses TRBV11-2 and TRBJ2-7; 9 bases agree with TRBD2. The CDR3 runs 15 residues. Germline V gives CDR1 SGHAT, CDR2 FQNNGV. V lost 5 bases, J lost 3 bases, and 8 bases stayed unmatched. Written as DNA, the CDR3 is TGTGCCAGCAGCCGTGGGACTAGCACTTACTACGAGCAGTACTTC. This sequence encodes CASSRGTSTYYEQYF.

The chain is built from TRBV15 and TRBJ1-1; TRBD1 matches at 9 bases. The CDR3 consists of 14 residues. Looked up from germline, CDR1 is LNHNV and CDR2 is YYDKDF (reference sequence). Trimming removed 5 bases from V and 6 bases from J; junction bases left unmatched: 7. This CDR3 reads CATSGTGRIAEAFF. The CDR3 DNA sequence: TGTGCCACCAGCGGGACAGGGAGGATCGCTGAAGCTTTCTTT.

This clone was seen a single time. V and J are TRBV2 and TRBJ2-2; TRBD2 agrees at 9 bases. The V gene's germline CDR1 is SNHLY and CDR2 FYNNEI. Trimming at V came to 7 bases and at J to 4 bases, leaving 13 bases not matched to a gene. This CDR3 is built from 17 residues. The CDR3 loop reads CASNRGLAGAATGELFF. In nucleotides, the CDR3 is TGTGCCAGCAACCGGGGGTTAGCGGGGGCGGCCACCGGGGAGCTGTTTTTT.

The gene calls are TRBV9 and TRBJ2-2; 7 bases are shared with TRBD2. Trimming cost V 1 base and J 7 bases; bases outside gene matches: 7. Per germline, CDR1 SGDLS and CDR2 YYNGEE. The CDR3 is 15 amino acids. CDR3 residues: CASSVSGGFGGELFF. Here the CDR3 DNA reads TGTGCCAGCAGCGTATCCGGGGGGTTCGGCGGGGAGCTGTTTTTT. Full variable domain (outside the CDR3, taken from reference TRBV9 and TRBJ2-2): DSGVTQTPKHLITATGQRVTLRCSPRSGDLSVYWYQQSLDQGLQFLIQYYNGEERAKGNILERFSAQQFPDLHSELNLSSLELGDSALYFCASSVSGGFGGELFFGEGSRLTVL.

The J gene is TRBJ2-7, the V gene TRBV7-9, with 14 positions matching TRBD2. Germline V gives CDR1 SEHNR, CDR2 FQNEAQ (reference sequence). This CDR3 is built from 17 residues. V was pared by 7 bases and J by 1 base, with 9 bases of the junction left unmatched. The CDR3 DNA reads TGTGCCAGCACGCCGACTAGCGGGGGGGCGGATTCCTACGAGCAGTACTTC. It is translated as CASTPTSGGADSYEQYF.

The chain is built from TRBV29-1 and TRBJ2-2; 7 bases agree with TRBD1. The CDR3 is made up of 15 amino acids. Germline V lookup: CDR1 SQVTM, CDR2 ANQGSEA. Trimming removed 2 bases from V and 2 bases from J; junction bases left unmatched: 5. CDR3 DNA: TGCAGCGTTGAATCGGGACAGAGAAACACCGGGGAGCTGTTTTTT. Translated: CSVESGQRNTGELFF.

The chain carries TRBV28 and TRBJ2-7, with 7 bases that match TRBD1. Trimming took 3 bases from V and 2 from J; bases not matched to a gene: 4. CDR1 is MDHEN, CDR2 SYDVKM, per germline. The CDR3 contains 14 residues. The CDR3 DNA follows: TGTGCCAGCAGTTTGGCAGGGGGTACCTACGAGCAGTACTTC. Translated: CASSLAGGTYEQYF.

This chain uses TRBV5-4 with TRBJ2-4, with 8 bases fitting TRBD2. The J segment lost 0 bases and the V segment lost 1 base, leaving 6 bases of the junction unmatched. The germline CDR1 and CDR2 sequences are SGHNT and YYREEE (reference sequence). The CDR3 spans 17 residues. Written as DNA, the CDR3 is TGTGCCAGCAGCTTGAACACGGGGGGGGGAGCCAAAAACATTCAGTACTTC. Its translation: CASSLNTGGGAKNIQYF.

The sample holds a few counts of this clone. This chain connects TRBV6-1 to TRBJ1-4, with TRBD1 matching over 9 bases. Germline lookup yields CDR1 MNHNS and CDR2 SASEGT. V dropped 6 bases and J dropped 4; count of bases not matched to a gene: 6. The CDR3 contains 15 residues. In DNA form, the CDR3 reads TGTGCCAGCAGATTCGGGACAGGGTTTAATGAAAAACTGTTTTTT. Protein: CASRFGTGFNEKLFF.

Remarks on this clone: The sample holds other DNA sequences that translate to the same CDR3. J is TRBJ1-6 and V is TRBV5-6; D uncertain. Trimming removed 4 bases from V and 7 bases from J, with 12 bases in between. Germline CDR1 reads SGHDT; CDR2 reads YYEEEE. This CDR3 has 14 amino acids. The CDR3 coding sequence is TGTGCCAGCAGCCTGGTAGCAGTCAATTCACCCCTCCACTTT. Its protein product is CASSLVAVNSPLHF.

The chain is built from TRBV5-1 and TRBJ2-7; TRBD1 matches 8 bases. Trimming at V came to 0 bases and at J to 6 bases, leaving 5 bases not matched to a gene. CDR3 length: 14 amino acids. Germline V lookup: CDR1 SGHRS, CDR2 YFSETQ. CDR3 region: CASSLGTGTGEQYF. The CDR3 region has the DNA TGCGCCAGCAGCTTGGGCACCGGGACAGGCGAGCAGTACTTC.

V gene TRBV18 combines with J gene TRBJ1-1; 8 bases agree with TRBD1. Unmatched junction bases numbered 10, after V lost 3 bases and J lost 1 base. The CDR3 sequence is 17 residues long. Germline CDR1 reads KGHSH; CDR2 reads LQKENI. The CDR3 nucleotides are TGTGCCAGCTCACCCGGACAGGGCGGGATGAGGAACACTGAAGCTTTCTTT. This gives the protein CASSPGQGGMRNTEAFF.